The 2 T cell receptor beta chains listed next were all sequenced from one sample in a study of PD-1 blockade in classical Hodgkin lymphoma. All patients experienced relapse after autologous stem cell transplantation, and brentuximab vedotin exposure was variable. Produced via immunoSEQ multiplex PCR; TCRdb's table is partial and in-frame only. The data hold approximately 99,000 clones, with about four fifths observed a single time. This specimen was peripheral blood mononuclear cells (PBMCs), taken before the second cycle of nivolumab. All receptors come from a human donor with classical Hodgkin lymphoma.

The chain has TRBV28 and TRBJ1-1; 8 bases align to TRBD1. Germline trimming cut 5 bases from V and 8 bases from J; bases unmatched to any gene: 7. The CDR3 has 13 residues. Germline assignment: CDR1 MDHEN and CDR2 SYDVKM. This CDR3 reads CASSPHRTGEAFF. Here the CDR3 DNA reads TGTGCCAGCAGTCCCCACCGGACAGGGGAAGCTTTCTTT. The full variable domain, its missing parts supplied by reference TRBV28 and TRBJ1-1, is DVKVTQSSRYLVKRTGEKVFLECVQDMDHENMFWYRQDPGLGLRLIYFSYDVKMKEKGDIPEGYSVSREKKERFSLILESASTNQTSMYLCASSPHRTGEAFFGQGTRLTVV.

The chain has TRBV5-1 and TRBJ2-5; 15 positions match TRBD2. V was pared by 3 bases and J by 4 bases, with 10 bases of the junction left unmatched. Looked up from germline, CDR1 is SGHRS and CDR2 is YFSETQ. The CDR3 runs 18 residues. The DNA of the CDR3 is TGCGCCAGCAGCTACGGGACTAGCGGGAGGAGGTATGGAGAGACCCAGTACTTC. This codes for CASSYGTSGRRYGETQYF.